This is a list of T cell receptor beta chains from one sample in a study of CD8+CD57+ T cells in acquired aplastic anemia. From the reads, TCRdb called clonotypes with MiXCR, one entry per CDR3 protein. The data contain approximately 200,000 distinct CDR3 sequences, over 55% of them seen just once; the ten biggest clones take up about 31%. The sample consisted of sorted CD4+, CD8+, or CD8+CD57+ T cells (not recorded which) from PBMCs. The receptors originated from a human donor in good health. The CDR3 runs from the conserved cysteine through the conserved F or W. A D gene is named only where the DNA matches it firmly. Size is omitted from some rows. Given values are once, few, many or a class for expanded clones.

abundance,len,j_gene,d_gene,v_gene,CDR3nt,CDR3aa
few,14,TRBJ1-5,-,TRBV9,TGTGCCAGCAGCTTAAGTTATAGCAATCAGCCCCAGCATTTT,CASSLSYSNQPQHF
few,15,TRBJ1-1,-,TRBV6-5,TGTGCCAGCAGTGGCTTCAGGCAGGGGAGGACTGAAGCTTTCTTT,CASSGFRQGRTEAFF
-,14,TRBJ2-7,-,TRBV25-1,TGTGCCAGCAGTGAATTCAGAGGGACCTACGAGCAGCACTTC,CASSEFRGTYEQHF
-,13,TRBJ2-1,-,TRBV7-9,TGTGCCAGCAGCTTAGCCGGAGACCTGGGGCAGTTCTTC,CASSLAGDLGQFF
-,11,TRBJ1-2,-,TRBV29-1,TGCAGCGCTGGAAGGATCTATGGCTACACCTTC,CSAGRIYGYTF
-,14,TRBJ1-4,-,TRBV7-9,TGTGCCAGCAGCTTGACAGCAACTAATGAAAAACTGTTTTTT,CASSLTATNEKLFF
few,13,TRBJ1-1,TRBD1,TRBV19,TGTGCCAGTAGTATCGGACAGGGCTCTGAAGCTTTCTTT,CASSIGQGSEAFF
once,12,TRBJ1-1,-,TRBV6-1,TGTGCCAGCAGTTATACCCAGGGAAGAGCTTTCTTT,CASSYTQGRAFF
-,12,TRBJ2-5,-,TRBV7-3,TGTGCCAGCAACAATGGGGGGCAGACCCAGTACTTC,CASNNGGQTQYF
-,16,TRBJ2-1,-,TRBV29-1,TGCAGCGTCCACCAAGGTCGAGGGGTGTTTGGCAATGAGCAGTTATTC,CSVHQGRGVFGNEQLF
-,13,TRBJ2-7,-,TRBV14,TGTGCCAGCAGCCATATGGGTTCCTACGAGCAGTACTTC,CASSHMGSYEQYF
-,17,TRBJ2-1,TRBD2,TRBV7-6,TGTGCCAGCAGCTTCTACCCGTTAGCGGGGGGGGAAAATGAGCAGTTCTTC,CASSFYPLAGGENEQFF
-,16,TRBJ1-2,TRBD1,TRBV15,TGTGCCACCAGCAGAGCTGGACAGGGGGAGATGGGTGGCTACACCTTC,CATSRAGQGEMGGYTF
-,14,TRBJ2-1,TRBD2,TRBV2,TGTGCCAGCCAGGACCCAGCGGGATGCAATGGGCAGTTCTTC,CASQDPAGCNGQFF
-,12,TRBJ1-5,-,TRBV6-1,TGTGCCAGCAGGTCGAGGGTGTACCCCCAGCATTTT,CASRSRVYPQHF
many,12,TRBJ1-2,-,TRBV13,TGTGCCAGCAGCTTAGGTGGGTCTGGCTACACCTTC,CASSLGGSGYTF
once,14,TRBJ2-3,-,TRBV5-1,TGCGCCAGCAGTTATACACGTAGCACAGATACGCAGTATTTT,CASSYTRSTDTQYF
-,13,TRBJ1-2,-,TRBV7-9,TGTGCCAGCAGCTCCGGGGCGGACAATGGCTACACCTTC,CASSSGADNGYTF
-,14,TRBJ1-4,-,TRBV6-5,TGTGCCAGCAGTGACGCCGCGCAGGGCCAAAAACTGTTTTTT,CASSDAAQGQKLFF
many,17,TRBJ2-1,-,TRBV10-3,TGTGCCATCAGTCTCGGCAGGGCGAATAGCTCCTACAATGAGCAGTTCTTC,CAISLGRANSSYNEQFF
many,14,TRBJ2-1,TRBD2,TRBV9,TGTGCCAGCAGCGTAGAAGGACTAGCTTCTGAGCAGTTCTTC,CASSVEGLASEQFF
-,16,TRBJ1-2,-,TRBV19,TGTGCCAGTAGTATCAAGTCGGGGGGAATACTCTATGGCTACACCTTC,CASSIKSGGILYGYTF
few,14,TRBJ2-7,-,TRBV28,TGTGCCAGCAGTCCGAGGGAGATCCCCTACGAGCAGTACTTC,CASSPREIPYEQYF
many,17,TRBJ1-6,-,TRBV27,TGTGCCAGCAGTTTCTGGGATCCTAGCTCCTATAATTCACCCCTCCACTTT,CASSFWDPSSYNSPLHF
-,17,TRBJ1-2,TRBD1,TRBV29-1,TGCAGCGTTGTAAGCGAGGGACAGGGGGCGCAAAACTATGGCTACACCTTC,CSVVSEGQGAQNYGYTF
-,13,TRBJ1-4,-,TRBV20-1,TGCAGTGCTAGAACCCGAGCCGCAGAAAAACTGTTTTTT,CSARTRAAEKLFF
-,15,TRBJ2-7,TRBD2,TRBV7-3,TGTGCCAGCAGCTTAGTGACGGGAGGGCGCGACGAGCAGTACTTC,CASSLVTGGRDEQYF
-,13,TRBJ2-1,-,TRBV7-6,TGTGCCAGCAGCCATAGCGGAGCGGGTGAGCAGTTCTTC,CASSHSGAGEQFF
few,14,TRBJ1-3,-,TRBV7-6,TGTGCCAGCAGCTTAATGGGGGCGAGGGACACCATATATTTT,CASSLMGARDTIYF